Listed below are T cell receptor beta chains from one sample, sequenced in a study of blood T cell repertoires in COVID-19. Produced via immunoSEQ multiplex PCR; TCRdb's table is partial and in-frame only. The sample yields around 450,000 clones, roughly 90% seen once. The specimen was PBMCs or T cells enriched from blood (not recorded which). These receptors all come from a woman aged 18-29 years who had recovered from COVID-19. Each CDR3 is given with its conserved first and last residue. The D gene is left open where the match is weak. The size of a clone is reported for some rows only, either as once, few or many, or as a class for expanded clones.

J	size	D	V	CDR3	DNA
TRBJ2-2	-	TRBD2	TRBV4-1	CASSQDTRTSGGYTGELFF	TGCGCCAGCAGCCAAGATACAAGGACTAGCGGGGGCTATACCGGGGAGCTGTTTTTT
TRBJ1-5	-	TRBD1	TRBV28	CASSLWTGGQDISNQPQHF	TGTGCCAGCAGTCTTTGGACTGGGGGACAGGACATAAGCAATCAGCCCCAGCATTTT
TRBJ2-7	-	-	TRBV2	CASSDQVNSYEQYF	TGTGCCAGCAGTGATCAGGTGAACTCCTACGAGCAGTACTTC
TRBJ1-1	-	TRBD1	TRBV18	CASSPADKGAMNTEAFF	TGTGCCAGCTCACCAGCTGACAAGGGGGCCATGAACACTGAAGCTTTCTTT
TRBJ1-1	-	TRBD1	TRBV18	CASSPHRGAFF	TGTGCCAGCTCACCTCACAGGGGAGCTTTCTTT
TRBJ1-1	-	TRBD1	TRBV5-1	CASSPRPGQGDPEAFF	TGCGCCAGCAGCCCACGTCCGGGACAGGGGGATCCTGAAGCTTTCTTT
TRBJ1-1	-	-	TRBV13	CASSLEGDTEAFF	TGTGCCAGCAGCTTAGAGGGAGACACTGAAGCTTTCTTT
TRBJ2-1	once	TRBD2	TRBV10-2	CASSEGLAGNEQFF	TGCGCCAGCAGTGAGGGGCTAGCGGGGAATGAGCAGTTCTTC
TRBJ2-1	few	-	TRBV5-1	CASSLAGSEQFF	TGCGCCAGCAGCTTGGCGGGGAGTGAGCAGTTCTTC
TRBJ1-6	-	-	TRBV28	CASVVGNSPLHF	TGTGCCAGCGTGGTGGGCAATTCACCCCTCCACTTT
TRBJ1-1	-	TRBD1	TRBV4-1	CASSPTGGEAFF	TGCGCCAGCAGCCCTACAGGGGGGGAAGCTTTCTTT
TRBJ1-1	-	-	TRBV6-5	CASRTEAAEAFF	TGTGCCAGCAGGACAGAGGCTGCTGAAGCTTTCTTT
TRBJ2-2	-	-	TRBV6-5	CASRRVQNTGELFF	TGTGCCAGCAGGAGGGTCCAAAACACCGGGGAGCTGTTTTTT
TRBJ1-1	-	-	TRBV5-5	CASSLVGSEAFF	TGTGCCAGCAGCTTGGTGGGCAGTGAAGCTTTCTTT
TRBJ1-1	-	TRBD1	TRBV3-1/TRBV3-2	CASSQGGGWNTEAFF	TGTGCCAGCAGCCAAGGAGGGGGCTGGAACACTGAAGCTTTCTTT
TRBJ1-2	-	-	TRBV5-1	CASSLEGGGNLNYGYTF	TGCGCCAGCAGCTTGGAAGGTGGGGGCAACCTTAACTATGGCTACACCTTC
TRBJ2-4	-	TRBD1	TRBV4-1	CASSQDHRGKNIQYF	TGCGCCAGCAGCCAAGATCACAGGGGCAAAAACATTCAGTACTTC
TRBJ1-1	few	-	TRBV28	CASSPGTGNTEAFF	TGTGCCAGCAGCCCCGGTACAGGGAACACTGAAGCTTTCTTT
TRBJ1-1	-	-	TRBV5-1	CASSLAGTMNTEAFF	TGCGCCAGCAGCTTGGCAGGGACTATGAACACTGAAGCTTTCTTT
TRBJ1-6	-	-	TRBV4-2	CASSPAEETGSYNSPLHF	TGTGCCAGCAGCCCAGCCGAGGAGACAGGCTCCTATAATTCACCCCTCCACTTT
TRBJ2-5	-	-	TRBV28	CASSWADQETQYF	TGTGCCAGCAGTTGGGCAGACCAAGAGACCCAGTACTTC
TRBJ2-1	-	TRBD2	TRBV7-3	CASSDTSGLSSYNEQFF	TGTGCCAGCAGCGACACTAGCGGATTAAGCTCCTACAATGAGCAGTTCTTC